This is a list of T cell receptor beta chains from one sample in a study of brain T cells in children with intractable seizures. Clones were sequenced by immunoSEQ multiplex PCR, and TCRdb holds only the in-frame ones, with some missing. The sample shows roughly 120,000 clones, 94% of them seen only once. The sample in question was peripheral blood, obtained at surgery. All receptors come from a boy younger than two with hemimegalencephaly and intractable seizures. The CDR3 runs from the conserved cysteine through the conserved F or W. The order of the fields is clone size, V gene, D gene, J gene, CDR3 protein, CDR3 DNA. The D gene is left open where the match is weak. Clone sizes are given selectively: once, few, many, or a class where the clone is expanded.

clone size: -
V gene: TRBV12-3/TRBV12-4
D gene: TRBD2
J gene: TRBJ2-1
CDR3 protein: CASGASGDNEQFF
CDR3 DNA: TGTGCCAGCGGGGCTAGCGGGGACAATGAGCAGTTCTTC

clone size: -
V gene: TRBV28
D gene: -
J gene: TRBJ1-4
CDR3 protein: CASSAGVNEKLFF
CDR3 DNA: TGTGCCAGCAGTGCAGGGGTTAATGAAAAACTGTTTTTT

clone size: -
V gene: TRBV5-4
D gene: -
J gene: TRBJ1-1
CDR3 protein: CASSLAVGGGTEAFF
CDR3 DNA: TGTGCCAGCAGCTTGGCCGTCGGTGGGGGGACTGAAGCTTTCTTT

clone size: few
V gene: TRBV27
D gene: -
J gene: TRBJ2-7
CDR3 protein: CASTPYGAGEQYF
CDR3 DNA: TGTGCCAGCACCCCGTACGGGGCAGGAGAGCAGTACTTC

clone size: -
V gene: TRBV5-1
D gene: TRBD1
J gene: TRBJ1-6
CDR3 protein: CASSPGQGDYNSPLHF
CDR3 DNA: TGCGCCAGCAGCCCGGGACAGGGTGACTATAATTCACCCCTCCACTTT

clone size: once
V gene: TRBV18
D gene: -
J gene: TRBJ1-1
CDR3 protein: CASSPGHPEAFF
CDR3 DNA: TGTGCCAGCTCACCAGGACACCCTGAAGCTTTCTTT

clone size: -
V gene: TRBV4-2
D gene: -
J gene: TRBJ2-1
CDR3 protein: CASSPRRGATEQFF
CDR3 DNA: TGTGCCAGCAGCCCCCGGAGGGGGGCCACTGAGCAGTTCTTC

clone size: -
V gene: TRBV6-5
D gene: -
J gene: TRBJ1-4
CDR3 protein: CASRRGEKLFF
CDR3 DNA: TGTGCCAGCAGACGAGGTGAAAAACTGTTTTTT

clone size: -
V gene: TRBV10-3
D gene: -
J gene: TRBJ1-1
CDR3 protein: CARRTTNTEAFF
CDR3 DNA: TGTGCCAGGAGGACAACGAACACTGAAGCTTTCTTT

clone size: -
V gene: TRBV18
D gene: TRBD2
J gene: TRBJ2-1
CDR3 protein: CASSPPGTSGSNEQFF
CDR3 DNA: TGTGCCAGCTCACCTCCCGGGACTAGCGGGTCGAATGAGCAGTTCTTC

clone size: -
V gene: TRBV3-1/TRBV3-2
D gene: TRBD2
J gene: TRBJ2-5
CDR3 protein: CASSRGASGTWETQYF
CDR3 DNA: TGTGCCAGCAGCCGGGGCGCTAGCGGGACTTGGGAGACCCAGTACTTC

clone size: -
V gene: TRBV30
D gene: -
J gene: TRBJ2-7
CDR3 protein: CAWTWLYPSHEQYF
CDR3 DNA: TGTGCCTGGACTTGGTTGTATCCCTCTCACGAGCAGTACTTC

clone size: -
V gene: TRBV4-1
D gene: TRBD2
J gene: TRBJ2-1
CDR3 protein: CASSQLAGGHSYNEQFF
CDR3 DNA: TGCGCCAGCAGCCAACTAGCGGGAGGGCATTCCTACAATGAGCAGTTCTTC

clone size: -
V gene: TRBV24-1
D gene: -
J gene: TRBJ2-5
CDR3 protein: CATQEAGAETQYF
CDR3 DNA: TGTGCCACCCAAGAAGCAGGGGCAGAGACCCAGTACTTC

clone size: -
V gene: TRBV9
D gene: -
J gene: TRBJ2-7
CDR3 protein: CASSGPGRSYEQYF
CDR3 DNA: TGTGCCAGCAGCGGGCCAGGGCGATCCTACGAGCAGTACTTC

clone size: -
V gene: TRBV19
D gene: TRBD1
J gene: TRBJ2-7
CDR3 protein: CASSMGQPYEQYF
CDR3 DNA: TGTGCCAGTAGTATGGGACAGCCCTACGAGCAGTACTTC

clone size: -
V gene: TRBV4-1
D gene: TRBD2
J gene: TRBJ2-7
CDR3 protein: CASSHSVGGSYEQYF
CDR3 DNA: TGCGCCAGCAGCCACTCTGTGGGAGGGTCCTACGAGCAGTACTTC

clone size: -
V gene: TRBV6-5
D gene: -
J gene: TRBJ1-6
CDR3 protein: CATPSLGYNSPLHF
CDR3 DNA: TGTGCCACCCCCAGTCTCGGGTATAATTCACCCCTCCACTTT

clone size: -
V gene: TRBV13
D gene: -
J gene: TRBJ2-2
CDR3 protein: CASSLLPGAETGELFF
CDR3 DNA: TGTGCCAGCAGCTTATTGCCGGGGGCAGAAACCGGGGAGCTGTTTTTT

clone size: once
V gene: TRBV7-8
D gene: TRBD2
J gene: TRBJ2-3
CDR3 protein: CASSLAVAGEAPTDTQYF
CDR3 DNA: TGTGCCAGCAGCTTAGCAGTTGCGGGAGAGGCCCCCACAGATACGCAGTATTTT

clone size: -
V gene: TRBV30
D gene: -
J gene: TRBJ2-5
CDR3 protein: CAWSGGETQYF
CDR3 DNA: TGTGCCTGGAGTGGGGGTGAGACCCAGTACTTC

clone size: -
V gene: TRBV11-2
D gene: TRBD1
J gene: TRBJ1-2
CDR3 protein: CASSYTGDGYTF
CDR3 DNA: TGTGCCAGCAGCTACACAGGGGACGGCTACACCTTC

clone size: -
V gene: TRBV6-6
D gene: TRBD2
J gene: TRBJ2-1
CDR3 protein: CATRLAGNEQFF
CDR3 DNA: TGTGCCACCCGACTAGCGGGAAATGAGCAGTTCTTC

clone size: -
V gene: TRBV7-3
D gene: -
J gene: TRBJ2-3
CDR3 protein: CASSLGVASTDTQYF
CDR3 DNA: TGTGCCAGCAGCTTAGGGGTGGCCAGCACAGATACGCAGTATTTT

clone size: -
V gene: TRBV5-1
D gene: -
J gene: TRBJ1-1
CDR3 protein: CASSPPGTEAFF
CDR3 DNA: TGCGCCAGCAGCCCCCCCGGGACTGAAGCTTTCTTT

clone size: -
V gene: TRBV9
D gene: TRBD1
J gene: TRBJ1-4
CDR3 protein: CASSSTGGAYEKLFF
CDR3 DNA: TGTGCCAGCAGCTCGACAGGGGGCGCTTATGAAAAACTGTTTTTT